The clone carrying this TCR beta chain was detected only once. This CDR3 is also generated by other DNA sequences in the sample. Sorted subsets were amplified in replicate PCRs using 200 ng DNA, about 30,000 T cell genomes. Only in-frame clones appear in the TCRdb table, and some are missing; sequencing was by immunoSEQ multiplex PCR. The sample shows about 2.3 million clones, 93% of them seen only once. Investigators divided CD4+ cells into CD45RA+ naive and CD45RA-negative memory subsets. This record belongs to a study of shared clonotypes between healthy human individuals. In the study overall: Serving as donors were a couple of women and a few men, whose ages spanned 18 to 49.

The receptor was derived from a man aged 18 to 35 in good health. Some clones in this sample may be carry-over from other donors' samples. Specimen: naive CD4+ T cells from PBMCs. This sample's subset: CD45RA+ positively selected.

CDR3 sequence reads: CASSLEALSGNTIYF. The CDR3 DNA reads TGCGCCAGCAGCTTGGAGGCCCTCTCTGGAAACACCATATATTTT. The chain combines TRBV5-1 with TRBJ1-3; no reliable D call. The CDR3 extends over 15 amino acids. V was clipped by 0 bases and J by 0 bases, with 7 bases between them. Germline CDR1 SGHRS, CDR2 YFSETQ.